This record concerns one TCR beta chain sequence. Its antigen target is currently unknown. No qualities accompany the bases; no much larger clone lies one base away. The CDR3 regions of human TCRbeta chains were subjected to immunosequencing. The authors processed their data as follows. TCRs in the repertoires were matched against a reference library of SARS-CoV-2-specific TCRs that had been generated with the MIRA antigen-specificity platform. Breadth meant the fraction of unique TCRs that were SARS-CoV-2-associated, whereas depth meant the fraction of total T cells that were SARS-CoV-2-associated. Using the MIRA data, every spike-specific TCR was mapped to the spike region that the TCR reacted to and assigned to either a CD4 or a CD8 class. Log10-transformed breadth and depth values were compared by one-way ANOVA with Sidak's multiple comparisons tests. TCRdb took this table from immuneACCESS and kept in-frame rearrangements with V and J called. Such tables lack part of the clones; where checked against another copy, unresolved V genes explain under half of the gap, and the rest is unexplained. The V and J calls and clone size come from that table; D and trimming were worked out from the DNA. The sample table contains 130,000 or so clones; only one count was recorded for under 95% of them. The leading ten clones occupy less than 6.5% of the sample.

The record originates from a study of T cell responses to AZD1222 COVID-19 vaccine (dated by TCRdb to the early 2020s). For context, the study as a whole: AZD1222 recipients with second doses at about 4 weeks or about 12 weeks were pooled, because spike-specific TCR depth and breadth did not differ between schedules. Enrollment into the trials was organized by age into subgroups of 18-55, 56-69 and 70-plus years, and those subgroups contained roughly 140, 27 and 60 TCR-sequenced participants, respectively. TCR sequencing covered more than 230 trial participants: about 210 given two doses of AZD1222 and 26 given two doses of MenACWY control vaccine. What the research found in general, with its limitations: The 56-69-year group was small, and its depth increase did not reach significance, likely because of low power. Conclusions about previously exposed vaccinees were limited because only 6 or 7 AZD1222 recipients were SARS-CoV-2 seropositive at baseline. Participants were mostly white British, with more females than males. The authors suggested clonal diversity may have been underestimated. The whole spike protein was spanned by vaccine-associated CD4 TCRs, and dominant responses were seen in regions 160-218 and 743-854. Because no day 14 peak-response samples were available, the repertoires could be characterized only after the peak T cell response. Epitopes outside the regions mutated in the B.1.351 and B.1.1.7 variants were reportedly recognized by nearly half of the unique spike-specific TCRs. After two AZD1222 doses, spike-specific TCR breadth and depth were significantly higher than at day 0 and than in MenACWY recipients.

The time point label on this specimen signifies: baseline before first vaccination. Samples from vaccinated people were obtained from the UK trials COV001 and COV002, which included a single-blind randomized controlled phase 2/3 trial of AZD1222 (ChAdOx1 nCoV-19) in healthy adults. For TCRbeta chain sequencing, PBMC samples were collected from trial participants at day 0 and at day 28 after the second dose. Sequencing used peripheral blood, obtained on day 0 of AZD1222 vaccination. This sequence originates from an adult in good health.

The CDR3 reads CASSLYRPNRGYEQYF. The sequenced DNA is TGTGCCAGCAGCTTATACCGTCCCAATAGGGGCTACGAGCAGTACTTC. The rearrangement joined TRBV5-6 to TRBJ2-7; TRBD1 could be the D gene, as 5 bases match. V is clipped by 2 bases and J by 3 bases, and the sequence between their germline boundaries is 18 bases long. CDR3 length: 16 amino acids, cysteine to phenylalanine. Only the CDR3 part of the read is kept: 48 bases, read in frame from the first base. Sequences SGHDT (CDR1) and YYEEEE (CDR2) are obtained from the germline V gene.